These 4 T cell receptor beta chains share one sample of origin, sequenced in a study of identifying expanded T cells in peripheral blood. This table comes from immunoSEQ multiplex PCR, and its TCRdb copy is limited to in-frame clones, with some not included. The sample includes about 58,000 clones, roughly 87% of them seen just once. The source material was blood. These receptors all stem from a person between 18 and 75 years old in good health.

In DNA form, the CDR3 reads TGCGCCAGCAGCTACGGGGACAGGGATAATGAAAAACTGTTTTTT. Translated: CASSYGDRDNEKLFF. The chain links TRBV5-1 to TRBJ1-4, with 9 positions matching TRBD1. Germline CDR1 SGHRS, CDR2 YFSETQ. Trimming cost V 3 bases and J 4 bases; bases outside gene matches: 4. The CDR3 has 15 amino acids. The full variable domain, in which reference TRBV5-1 and TRBJ1-4 provide the parts outside the CDR3, is KAGVTQTPRYLIKTRGQQVTLSCSPISGHRSVSWYQQTPGQGLQFLFEYFSETQRNKGNFPGRFSGRQFSNSRSEMNVSTLELGDSALYLCASSYGDRDNEKLFFGSGTQLSVL.

The genes are TRBV12-5 and TRBJ2-7, with 7 positions matching TRBD2. The trim removed 3 bases at V and 2 bases at J, leaving 4 bases unmatched. CDR3 size: 14 residues. Germline values: CDR1 LGHNT, CDR2 FRNRAP. The CDR3 loop reads CASGFREGPYEQYF. DNA for the CDR3: TGTGCTAGTGGTTTCAGGGAGGGCCCCTACGAGCAGTACTTC.

The chain couples TRBV5-1 to TRBJ1-5; D unresolved. The CDR3 loop spans 13 amino acids. Germline values: CDR1 SGHRS, CDR2 YFSETQ. The V and J ends lost 0 bases and 7 bases respectively, with 8 bases between them. CDR3 amino acids: CASSLDGVQPQHF. The CDR3 bases are TGCGCCAGCAGCTTGGACGGGGTCCAGCCCCAGCATTTT. Filled out from reference TRBV5-1 and TRBJ1-5, the complete variable domain reads KAGVTQTPRYLIKTRGQQVTLSCSPISGHRSVSWYQQTPGQGLQFLFEYFSETQRNKGNFPGRFSGRQFSNSRSEMNVSTLELGDSALYLCASSLDGVQPQHFGDGTRLSIL.

V is TRBV15 and J is TRBJ2-5, with unresolved D. There are 13 residues in the CDR3. Germline CDR1 reads LNHNV; CDR2 reads YYDKDF (reference sequence). Trimming stripped 4 bases from V and 1 base from J, with 7 bases between. CDR3 DNA sequence: TGTGCCACCAGCAACGACATCCAAGAGACCCAGTACTTC. Translating gives CATSNDIQETQYF.